A selection of T cell receptor beta chains follows, all from one sample in a study of Ad26.COV2.S vaccination and SARS-CoV-2 variants. TCRdb's table, derived via immunoSEQ multiplex PCR, lists solely in-frame clones and lacks some. The profile shows 380,000 or so clones, about 86% of them singletons. The material sequenced was peripheral blood, taken in a trial of Ad26.COV2.S vaccine versus placebo. The source of these receptors is a person aged 18-60 years who received the Ad26.COV2.S COVID-19 vaccine or a placebo. Each CDR3 is given with its conserved first and last residue. Each record gives: CDR3 protein, CDR3 DNA, D gene, clone size, V gene, J gene. D genes are given only for firm matches. Clone size is shown for a subset of rows, as once, few, many or a class of expanded clone.

CDR3aa: CASSPVYQETQYF
CDR3nt: TGTGCCAGCAGCCCCGTATACCAAGAGACCCAGTACTTC
d_gene: -
abundance: few
v_gene: TRBV7-9
j_gene: TRBJ2-5

CDR3aa: CASSRAPRPYEQYF
CDR3nt: TGTGCCAGCAGTCGGGCACCACGACCCTACGAGCAGTACTTC
d_gene: -
abundance: -
v_gene: TRBV2
j_gene: TRBJ2-7

CDR3aa: CSVERSGLAGVNEQFF
CDR3nt: TGCAGCGTTGAAAGATCGGGACTAGCGGGAGTAAATGAGCAGTTCTTC
d_gene: TRBD2
abundance: few
v_gene: TRBV29-1
j_gene: TRBJ2-1

CDR3aa: CASRQIINNQPQHF
CDR3nt: TGTGCCAGCAGACAGATAATCAACAATCAGCCCCAGCATTTT
d_gene: -
abundance: once
v_gene: TRBV28
j_gene: TRBJ1-5

CDR3aa: CASSEGRGKADTQYF
CDR3nt: TGTGCCAGCAGTGAGGGGCGGGGGAAGGCAGATACGCAGTATTTT
d_gene: TRBD2
abundance: once
v_gene: TRBV2
j_gene: TRBJ2-3

CDR3aa: CASSLLRTDANTGELFF
CDR3nt: TGTGCCAGCTCACTTCTCAGAACTGATGCGAACACCGGGGAGCTGTTTTTT
d_gene: -
abundance: once
v_gene: TRBV18
j_gene: TRBJ2-2

CDR3aa: CASSQGSGFEAFF
CDR3nt: TGTGCCAGCAGCCAAGGGTCGGGATTTGAAGCTTTCTTT
d_gene: -
abundance: -
v_gene: TRBV4-2
j_gene: TRBJ1-1

CDR3aa: CASSSSGDTQYF
CDR3nt: TGTGCCAGCAGCTCCTCCGGAGATACGCAGTATTTT
d_gene: -
abundance: -
v_gene: TRBV7-9
j_gene: TRBJ2-3

CDR3aa: CASRSWGEGSYNSPLHF
CDR3nt: TGTGCCAGCAGGTCCTGGGGGGAAGGCTCCTATAATTCACCCCTCCACTTT
d_gene: -
abundance: few
v_gene: TRBV3-1/TRBV3-2
j_gene: TRBJ1-6

CDR3aa: CASSFTGGFQPQHF
CDR3nt: TGTGCCAGTAGTTTTACAGGGGGATTCCAGCCCCAGCATTTT
d_gene: TRBD1
abundance: -
v_gene: TRBV19
j_gene: TRBJ1-5

CDR3aa: CASSYGTAIQETQYF
CDR3nt: TGTGCCAGCAGTTACGGGACAGCCATCCAAGAGACCCAGTACTTC
d_gene: TRBD1
abundance: -
v_gene: TRBV6-6
j_gene: TRBJ2-5

CDR3aa: CASSQEQGVNYGYTF
CDR3nt: TGCGCCAGCAGCCAAGAACAGGGGGTTAACTATGGCTACACCTTC
d_gene: TRBD1
abundance: once
v_gene: TRBV4-3
j_gene: TRBJ1-2

CDR3aa: CASHSGREQYF
CDR3nt: TGTGCCAGCCATAGTGGCCGGGAGCAGTACTTC
d_gene: -
abundance: -
v_gene: TRBV19
j_gene: TRBJ2-7

CDR3aa: CASSQGRPRDTQYF
CDR3nt: TGCGCCAGCAGCCAGGGACGGCCGCGGGATACGCAGTATTTT
d_gene: -
abundance: -
v_gene: TRBV5-1
j_gene: TRBJ2-3

CDR3aa: CASSLDGREYTEAFF
CDR3nt: TGCGCCAGCAGCTTGGACGGCAGGGAGTACACTGAAGCTTTCTTT
d_gene: -
abundance: -
v_gene: TRBV5-1
j_gene: TRBJ1-1

CDR3aa: CASAERTGLGEKLFF
CDR3nt: TGTGCCAGCGCTGAACGAACTGGGCTAGGTGAAAAACTGTTTTTT
d_gene: -
abundance: -
v_gene: TRBV2
j_gene: TRBJ1-4

CDR3aa: CASSPRGDGYGYTF
CDR3nt: TGTGCCAGCTCACCCCGAGGGGACGGCTATGGCTACACCTTC
d_gene: -
abundance: -
v_gene: TRBV18
j_gene: TRBJ1-2

CDR3aa: CASSPLWNTQYF
CDR3nt: TGTGCCAGCAGCCCCCTTTGGAATACGCAGTATTTT
d_gene: -
abundance: once
v_gene: TRBV25-1
j_gene: TRBJ2-3

CDR3aa: CASSIVTGNLPGELFF
CDR3nt: TGTGCCAGTAGTATAGTGACAGGGAATTTGCCCGGGGAGCTGTTTTTT
d_gene: TRBD1
abundance: -
v_gene: TRBV19
j_gene: TRBJ2-2

CDR3aa: CASSSYRLSYGYTF
CDR3nt: TGTGCCAGCAGCTCCTACAGGCTATCCTATGGCTACACCTTC
d_gene: -
abundance: -
v_gene: TRBV7-2
j_gene: TRBJ1-2

CDR3aa: CASSLYGGHMWEQYF
CDR3nt: TGTGCCAGCAGTTTGTATGGGGGGCATATGTGGGAGCAGTACTTC
d_gene: -
abundance: -
v_gene: TRBV28
j_gene: TRBJ2-7

CDR3aa: CASSYGGQSYEQYF
CDR3nt: TGTGCCAGCAGTTATGGCGGACAATCCTACGAGCAGTACTTC
d_gene: -
abundance: -
v_gene: TRBV6-5
j_gene: TRBJ2-7

CDR3aa: CASSIDRVSGNTIYF
CDR3nt: TGTGCCAGCAGCATCGACAGGGTCTCTGGAAACACCATATATTTT
d_gene: TRBD1
abundance: once
v_gene: TRBV7-9
j_gene: TRBJ1-3

CDR3aa: CSARGGTEAFF
CDR3nt: TGCAGTGCTAGGGGGGGGACTGAAGCTTTCTTT
d_gene: -
abundance: -
v_gene: TRBV20-1
j_gene: TRBJ1-1

CDR3aa: CASSSGTGGTGELFF
CDR3nt: TGTGCCAGCAGTTCCGGGACAGGGGGCACCGGGGAGCTGTTTTTT
d_gene: TRBD1
abundance: -
v_gene: TRBV7-8
j_gene: TRBJ2-2

CDR3aa: CASSQVDGLPLHF
CDR3nt: TGCGCCAGCAGCCAAGTGGACGGTTTGCCCCTCCACTTT
d_gene: -
abundance: -
v_gene: TRBV4-3
j_gene: TRBJ1-6

CDR3aa: CASSPWGREDEQFF
CDR3nt: TGTGCCAGCAGCCCTTGGGGGCGGGAGGATGAGCAGTTCTTC
d_gene: TRBD2
abundance: -
v_gene: TRBV3-1/TRBV3-2
j_gene: TRBJ2-1